Listed here are 3 T cell receptor beta chains from one sample, sequenced in a study of blood T cell repertoires in COVID-19. Some clones are missing from TCRdb's copy, which holds only in-frame ones; the method was immunoSEQ multiplex PCR. The data show about 240,000 clones, with around three quarters seen just once and 3.3% held by the top ten. Sequencing was carried out using peripheral blood. The receptors shown here come from an elderly woman with acute or convalescent COVID-19.

The chain has TRBV7-9 and TRBJ2-7, with 8 bases aligning to TRBD2. CDR3 size: 15 residues. Germline V CDR1 and CDR2: SEHNR, FQNEAQ (reference sequence). With 5 bases clipped from V and 4 bases from J, the junction kept 10 bases outside the gene matches. In nucleotides, the CDR3 is TGTGCCAGCAGCCCCCCAACGGGACTAGGTTACGAGCAGTACTTC. Its protein product is CASSPPTGLGYEQYF. Filled out from reference TRBV7-9 and TRBJ2-7, the complete variable domain reads DTGVSQNPRHKITKRGQNVTFRCDPISEHNRLYWYRQTLGQGPEFLTYFQNEAQLEKSRLLSDRFSAERPKGSFSTLEIQRTEQGDSAMYLCASSPPTGLGYEQYFGPGTRLTVT.

Notes on this clone: Within the sample, other DNA sequences also encode this same CDR3. This chain uses TRBV7-8 with TRBJ1-2; 9 bases are shared with TRBD1. The CDR3 totals 14 residues. V shed 5 bases and J 4 bases; nucleotides not matched to a gene: 5. Germline loops: CDR1 SGHVS, CDR2 FQNEAQ. The CDR3 sequence: CASSLTGGPYGYTF. In DNA form, the CDR3 reads TGTGCCAGCAGCCTTACAGGGGGCCCCTATGGCTACACCTTC.

This chain joins TRBV5-1 and TRBJ2-2, with TRBD2 matching 10 bases. The CDR3 has 14 residues. In germline, CDR1 is SGHRS, CDR2 YFSETQ. V lost 4 bases, J lost 5 bases, and 2 bases stayed unmatched. The CDR3 here is CASSQREGTGELFF. CDR3 bases: TGCGCCAGCAGCCAGCGGGAGGGGACCGGGGAGCTGTTTTTT. Variable domain in full (rest from reference TRBV5-1 and TRBJ2-2): KAGVTQTPRYLIKTRGQQVTLSCSPISGHRSVSWYQQTPGQGLQFLFEYFSETQRNKGNFPGRFSGRQFSNSRSEMNVSTLELGDSALYLCASSQREGTGELFFGEGSRLTVL.